Listed below are T cell receptor beta chains from one sample, sequenced in a study of blood T cells in healthy people across ages. TCRdb re-derived calls from the 5' RACE reads in MiXCR, one entry per CDR3 protein. The repertoire holds fewer than 1,000,000 distinct CDR3 sequences, with under 45% as singletons. The material sequenced was blood. The receptor set was obtained from a man between 60 and 75 years old in good health. Both conserved end residues are part of each CDR3. The order of the fields is CDR3 protein, CDR3 DNA, CDR3 length, D gene, V gene, clone size, J gene. D genes are given only for firm matches. The size of a clone is reported for some rows only, either as once, few or many, or as a class for expanded clones.

CDR3 protein: CASSSSGAQFF
CDR3 DNA: TGTGCCAGCAGTTCGTCAGGGGCGCAGTTCTTC
CDR3 length: 11
D gene: .
V gene: TRBV6-2/TRBV6-3
clone size: few
J gene: TRBJ2-1

CDR3 protein: CASSPRGKETQYF
CDR3 DNA: TGTGCCAGCAGCCCCAGGGGAAAAGAGACCCAGTACTTC
CDR3 length: 13
D gene: .
V gene: TRBV12-3/TRBV12-4
clone size: few
J gene: TRBJ2-5

CDR3 protein: CASSSGSGETQYF
CDR3 DNA: TGTGCCAGCAGTAGTGGGTCCGGGGAGACCCAGTACTTC
CDR3 length: 13
D gene: .
V gene: TRBV7-2
clone size: few
J gene: TRBJ2-5

CDR3 protein: CASSSEGREKAFF
CDR3 DNA: TGTGCCAGCAGCTCCGAAGGGCGGGAGAAAGCTTTCTTT
CDR3 length: 13
D gene: .
V gene: TRBV11-2
clone size: few
J gene: TRBJ1-1

CDR3 protein: CSAKGSGANVLTF
CDR3 DNA: TGCAGTGCTAAAGGGTCTGGGGCCAACGTCCTGACTTTC
CDR3 length: 13
D gene: .
V gene: TRBV20-1
clone size: .
J gene: TRBJ2-6

CDR3 protein: CASSPDRGQGNEQYF
CDR3 DNA: TGTGCCAGCAGTCCGGACAGGGGGCAAGGCAATGAGCAGTACTTC
CDR3 length: 15
D gene: TRBD1
V gene: TRBV3-1
clone size: .
J gene: TRBJ2-7

CDR3 protein: CASSLSTAYNEQFF
CDR3 DNA: TGTGCCAGCAGTTTATCGACAGCTTACAATGAGCAGTTCTTC
CDR3 length: 14
D gene: .
V gene: TRBV27
clone size: .
J gene: TRBJ2-1

CDR3 protein: CASFGQAGGYTF
CDR3 DNA: TGTGCCAGTTTTGGACAGGCGGGAGGCTACACCTTC
CDR3 length: 12
D gene: TRBD1
V gene: TRBV6-5
clone size: .
J gene: TRBJ1-2

CDR3 protein: CASSPAGGTAGYYEQYF
CDR3 DNA: TGTGCCAGCAGCCCGGCCGGCGGGACCGCGGGTTACTACGAGCAGTACTTC
CDR3 length: 17
D gene: .
V gene: TRBV7-9
clone size: .
J gene: TRBJ2-7

CDR3 protein: CASKPSGGPVRETQYF
CDR3 DNA: TGTGCCAGCAAGCCCTCCGGGGGGCCGGTCCGGGAGACCCAGTACTTC
CDR3 length: 16
D gene: .
V gene: TRBV7-9
clone size: .
J gene: TRBJ2-5

CDR3 protein: CASNSATSGSYNEQFF
CDR3 DNA: TGTGCCAGCAACTCCGCGACTAGCGGTTCCTACAATGAGCAGTTCTTC
CDR3 length: 16
D gene: TRBD2
V gene: TRBV12-3/TRBV12-4
clone size: few
J gene: TRBJ2-1

CDR3 protein: CASRPKMGQGAETGELFF
CDR3 DNA: TGTGCCAGCAGACCCAAGATGGGACAGGGGGCGGAAACCGGGGAGCTGTTTTTT
CDR3 length: 18
D gene: TRBD1
V gene: TRBV7-2
clone size: .
J gene: TRBJ2-2

CDR3 protein: CASSKIPKSNQPQHF
CDR3 DNA: TGTGCCAGCAGTAAAATACCCAAGAGCAATCAGCCCCAGCATTTT
CDR3 length: 15
D gene: .
V gene: TRBV6-2/TRBV6-3
clone size: .
J gene: TRBJ1-5

CDR3 protein: CSARAGTGENSPLHF
CDR3 DNA: TGCAGTGCTAGAGCCGGGACAGGGGAGAATTCACCCCTCCACTTT
CDR3 length: 15
D gene: TRBD1
V gene: TRBV20-1
clone size: .
J gene: TRBJ1-6